The clone carrying this T cell receptor (beta chain) is a singleton in its sample. The antigen remains unidentified. This sample was included in a study of shared clonotypes between healthy human individuals. As for the study in general: Two female and a few male donors aged 18 to 49 were enrolled.

Every immunoSEQ plate was one replicate of a subset's evenly spread DNA. The protocol was immunoSEQ multiplex PCR, while the TCRdb copy is restricted to in-frame clones and leaves out a portion. The sample records some 660,000 clones, 73% being singletons. The CDR3 runs to 15 residues. V lost 4 bases, J lost 5 bases, and 7 bases stayed unmatched. Germline V gives CDR1 SGHNT, CDR2 YYREEE (reference sequence). Study results and limitations: Only blood samples were collected, and tissue repertoires likely differ. Among donors, clonotype sharing was expected to be affected by sequencing depth.

The clonotype comes from a woman aged 30 to 39 in good health. The chain couples TRBV5-4 to TRBJ2-3; 10 nucleotides align to TRBD2. Sequenced input: memory CD4+ T cells sorted from blood. The sample's subset: CD45RA-negative fraction. The CDR3 DNA sequence: TGTGCCAGCAGCGGACTAGCGGAAGGGGAAGATACGCAGTATTTT. Protein sequence: CASSGLAEGEDTQYF.